These 23 T cell receptor beta chains came from one sample sequenced in a study of blood T cell repertoires in COVID-19. The protocol was immunoSEQ multiplex PCR, while the TCRdb copy is restricted to in-frame clones and leaves out a portion. The sample holds 260,000 or so clones; roughly 82% are singletons and the top ten take 4.7%. Sequences were obtained from peripheral blood. Every receptor here comes from a woman in her 70s with acute or convalescent COVID-19.

V and J are TRBV28 and TRBJ1-5; D uncertain. This CDR3 comprises 14 residues. V was pared by 7 bases and J by 0 bases, with 10 bases between. Germline assignment: CDR1 MDHEN and CDR2 SYDVKM. The CDR3 region is CASTSTYSNQPQHF. CDR3 coding DNA: TGTGCCAGCACTTCTACCTATAGCAATCAGCCCCAGCATTTT.

The chain combines TRBV12-3 or TRBV12-4 with TRBJ2-7; no definite D call. The CDR3 length is 12 residues. V lost 6 bases to trimming and J lost 3 bases, with 9 bases between them. CDR3: CASRPNFYEQYF. Written as DNA, the CDR3 is TGTGCCAGCAGGCCGAACTTCTACGAGCAGTACTTC.

This clone was found a few times. The chain joins TRBV6-5 to TRBJ1-2, with 7 nucleotides matching TRBD1. CDR3 length: 12 residues. V shed 8 bases and J 3 bases; nucleotides not matched to a gene: 3. The germline CDR1 and CDR2 sequences are MNHEY and SVGAGI. The CDR3 is CASQQGYYGYTF. The CDR3 coding sequence is TGTGCCAGCCAACAGGGGTACTATGGCTACACCTTC.

The rearrangement joins TRBV18 to TRBJ2-5; perhaps TRBD2 as D (5 bases). CDR3 length equals 13 residues. Germline V gene data show CDR1 as KGHSH and CDR2 as LQKENI. Trimming took 4 bases from V and 2 from J, leaving 8 bases between them. The chain's CDR3 is CASSQDLQETQYF. In DNA, the CDR3 is TGTGCCAGCTCACAGGACTTACAAGAGACCCAGTACTTC.

This chain uses TRBV3-1 (or the pseudogene TRBV3-2) with TRBJ1-1, with 9 bases fitting TRBD1. Trimming took 5 bases from V and 2 from J; bases not matched to a gene: 6. This CDR3 comprises 15 residues. The germline V gene encodes CDR1 LGHDT and CDR2 YNNKEL (reference sequence). CDR3 bases: TGTGCCAGCAGCTCCCGGGACAGGGTAAACACTGAAGCTTTCTTT. This gives the protein CASSSRDRVNTEAFF.

The V call is TRBV19, the J call TRBJ1-6; D not certain. Germline V lookup: CDR1 LNHDA, CDR2 SQIVND (reference sequence). Between the trimmed V and J ends, which lost 4 bases and 7 bases, there was a span of 8 bases. This CDR3 has 13 amino acids. CDR3 in amino acids: CASSTGWNSPLHF. As DNA, the CDR3 is TGTGCCAGTAGTACGGGGTGGAATTCACCCCTCCACTTT.

The chain uses TRBV5-1 and TRBJ1-1; TRBD1 might be the D (6 bases). V was trimmed by 3 bases and J by 4 bases, leaving 13 bases between them. In germline, CDR1 is SGHRS, CDR2 YFSETQ. This CDR3 is 14 amino acids long. CDR3 in DNA: TGCGCCAGCAGCTCCCGGACAGAACGCACTGAAGCTTTCTTT. Its protein is CASSSRTERTEAFF.

The chain carries TRBV5-6 and TRBJ1-4; 11 positions agree with TRBD1. Germline trimming cut 3 bases from V and 7 bases from J; bases unmatched to any gene: 5. This CDR3 has 15 residues. The germline gives CDR1 SGHDT, CDR2 YYEEEE. The CDR3 reads CASSSPGTGGEKLFF. The CDR3 bases are TGTGCCAGCAGCTCCCCCGGGACAGGGGGTGAAAAACTGTTTTTT. Drawing the rest from reference TRBV5-6 and TRBJ1-4, the complete variable domain is DAGVTQSPTHLIKTRGQQVTLRCSPKSGHDTVSWYQQALGQGPQFIFQYYEEEERQRGNFPDRFSGHQFPNYSSELNVNALLLGDSALYLCASSSPGTGGEKLFFGSGTQLSVL.

In this sample, this clone turned up a few times. This chain links TRBV20-1 with TRBJ2-7; 8 positions match TRBD2. V lost 5 bases and J lost 7; bases outside the gene matches: 1. Per germline, CDR1 DFQATT and CDR2 SNEGSKA (reference sequence). This CDR3 region has 10 residues. CDR3 DNA: TGCAGTGCTGAGCGGGAGGAGCAGTACTTC. Amino acids: CSAEREEQYF.

The CDR3 is CSASSRGVVTDTQYF. CDR3 nucleotides: TGCAGTGCTAGTTCCCGCGGGGTGGTCACAGATACGCAGTATTTT. The V gene is TRBV20-1, the J gene TRBJ2-3; D perhaps matches TRBD2 (6 bases). The ends were cut back, 3 bases at V and 2 bases at J, with 15 bases in the middle. Germline CDR1 reads DFQATT; CDR2 reads SNEGSKA (reference sequence). CDR3 length: 15 residues.

The V gene is TRBV28, the J gene TRBJ2-1, with TRBD1 matching over 11 bases. The CDR3 contains 14 residues. Per the germline V gene, CDR1 is MDHEN and CDR2 is SYDVKM. V shed 6 bases and J 7 bases; nucleotides not matched to a gene: 5. This CDR3 reads CASSLGQGANEQFF. The CDR3, as DNA: TGTGCCAGCAGCTTAGGACAGGGGGCGAATGAGCAGTTCTTC.

This clone was recorded only once. The chain employs TRBV2 and TRBJ1-1; D not resolved. The V end was cut by 3 bases, the J end by 5 bases, with 13 bases between. The germline gives CDR1 SNHLY, CDR2 FYNNEI. CDR3 length: 14 residues. In DNA form, the CDR3 reads TGTGCCAGCAGTGACGCCGGGCGGAGGACTGAAGCTTTCTTT. It yields the protein CASSDAGRRTEAFF.

The V and J genes are TRBV5-1 and TRBJ1-1, with D possibly being TRBD1 (5 bases). Germline loops: CDR1 SGHRS, CDR2 YFSETQ. V dropped 4 bases and J dropped 6 bases, with 10 bases sitting between them. The CDR3 length is 12 residues. The CDR3 protein is CASSPRGSEAFF. The CDR3 DNA reads as TGCGCCAGCAGCCCCCGGGGGTCTGAAGCTTTCTTT.

The rearrangement joins TRBV20-1 to TRBJ1-6; a possible D gene is TRBD1 (6 bases). This CDR3 is 17 amino acids long. Germline V CDR1 and CDR2: DFQATT, SNEGSKA (reference sequence). With 3 bases removed from V and 9 bases from J, the gap between germline ends came to 24 bases. The CDR3 loop is CSASFPSRGWGSSPLHF. Written as DNA, the CDR3 is TGCAGTGCTAGTTTTCCGTCCAGGGGATGGGGAAGTTCACCCCTCCACTTT.

J is TRBJ2-1 and V is TRBV6-5; 7 nucleotides agree with TRBD1. The CDR3 is 15 amino acids. V gave up 6 bases and J gave up 6 bases; unmatched junction bases: 11. CDR1 is MNHEY and CDR2 is SVGAGI in the germline V gene. CDR3 in amino acids: CASRGTVKSGNEQFF. CDR3 in DNA: TGTGCCAGCAGAGGGACAGTCAAATCAGGCAATGAGCAGTTCTTC.

This clone was picked up a small number of times. The chain combines TRBV10-3 with TRBJ1-5; D gene ambiguous. The ends were cut back, 0 bases at V and 5 bases at J, with 8 bases in the middle. Germline CDR1 and CDR2: ENHRY and SYGVKD. The CDR3 covers 14 residues. The CDR3 coding sequence is TGTGCCATCAGTGAGTCGACTCGGGATCAGCCCCAGCATTTT. This encodes CAISESTRDQPQHF.

This sequence joins TRBV10-2 and TRBJ2-1; 16 bases line up with TRBD2. The germline V gene has CDR1 WSHSY and CDR2 SAAADI. The CDR3 runs to 19 residues. V shed 0 bases and J 1 base; nucleotides not matched to a gene: 3. The CDR3 nucleotides are TGCGCCAGCAGTGAGTCGGGACTAGCGGGGGGGATGTCCTACAATGAGCAGTTCTTC. The encoded protein is CASSESGLAGGMSYNEQFF.

The chain couples TRBV11-2 to TRBJ1-1; maybe TRBD1 (5 bases). The CDR3 covers 15 residues. Germline-derived CDR1 and CDR2 are SGHAT and FQNNGV. Trimming left V 2 bases short and J 2 bases short, with 12 bases between. The CDR3 DNA is TGTGCCAGCAGCTTATTGTCGGGACTAAACACTGAAGCTTTCTTT. It codes for CASSLLSGLNTEAFF.

This rearrangement joins TRBV27 to TRBJ2-1, with D perhaps matching TRBD1 (6 bases). Germline lookup yields CDR1 MNHEY and CDR2 SMNVEV (reference sequence). Trimming removed 6 bases from V and 2 bases from J, with 17 bases in between. CDR3 size: 16 residues. CDR3 residues: CASSYKQGAPYNEQFF. The CDR3 DNA is TGTGCCAGCAGCTATAAACAGGGAGCGCCCTACAATGAGCAGTTCTTC.

This clone was seen a handful of times. This sequence joins TRBV2 and TRBJ1-1; TRBD1 matches at 8 bases. The trim removed 4 bases at V and 4 bases at J, leaving 5 bases unmatched. This CDR3 is built from 14 residues. The germline CDR1 and CDR2 sequences are SNHLY and FYNNEI. The CDR3 reads CASSGTGRVTEAFF. CDR3 bases: TGTGCCAGCAGTGGGACAGGGAGGGTCACTGAAGCTTTCTTT.

V is TRBV29-1 and J is TRBJ2-3; 13 bases are a match to TRBD2. Germline-derived CDR1 and CDR2 are SQVTM and ANQGSEA. V lost 3 bases to trimming and J lost 4 bases; unmatched junction nucleotides: 1. CDR3 length: 14 residues. The CDR3 here is CSVDGLAGADTQYF. The DNA of the CDR3 is TGCAGCGTTGATGGACTAGCGGGGGCAGATACGCAGTATTTT.

The chain has TRBV11-2 and TRBJ1-1; possible D gene TRBD1, 5 bases. The CDR3 sequence is 14 residues long. Germline CDR1 reads SGHAT; CDR2 reads FQNNGV. Trimming took 3 bases from V and 7 from J, leaving 15 bases between them. As DNA, the CDR3 is TGTGCCAGCAGCTTCGCAGGGAACAATGGTGAAGCTTTCTTT. Amino acids: CASSFAGNNGEAFF.

This clone occurred a few times. CDR3 DNA: TGTGCCAGCAGCCCAGACACCCGTCAGATCACGACTGAAGCTTTCTTT. Its protein is CASSPDTRQITTEAFF. This sequence joins TRBV3-1 (or the pseudogene TRBV3-2) and TRBJ1-1; D gene unclear. The V gene lost 4 bases and the J gene lost 5 bases, with 20 bases spanning the gap. Germline assignment: CDR1 LGHDT and CDR2 YNNKEL (reference sequence). This CDR3 is 16 amino acids long.